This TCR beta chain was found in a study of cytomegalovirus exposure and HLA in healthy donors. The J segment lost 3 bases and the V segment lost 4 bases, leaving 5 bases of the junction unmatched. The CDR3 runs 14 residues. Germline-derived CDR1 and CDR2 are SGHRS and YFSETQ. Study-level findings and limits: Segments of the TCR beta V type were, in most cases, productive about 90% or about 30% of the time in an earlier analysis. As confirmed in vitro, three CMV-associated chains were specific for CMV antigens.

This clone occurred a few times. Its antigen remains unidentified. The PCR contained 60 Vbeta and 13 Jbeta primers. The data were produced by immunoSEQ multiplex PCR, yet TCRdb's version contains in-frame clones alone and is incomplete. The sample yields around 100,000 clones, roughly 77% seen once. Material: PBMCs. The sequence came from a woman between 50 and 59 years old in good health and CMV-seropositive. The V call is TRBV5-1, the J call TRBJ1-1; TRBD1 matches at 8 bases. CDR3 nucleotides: TGCGCCAGCAGCACCGGACAGGGTGACACTGAAGCTTTCTTT. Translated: CASSTGQGDTEAFF.